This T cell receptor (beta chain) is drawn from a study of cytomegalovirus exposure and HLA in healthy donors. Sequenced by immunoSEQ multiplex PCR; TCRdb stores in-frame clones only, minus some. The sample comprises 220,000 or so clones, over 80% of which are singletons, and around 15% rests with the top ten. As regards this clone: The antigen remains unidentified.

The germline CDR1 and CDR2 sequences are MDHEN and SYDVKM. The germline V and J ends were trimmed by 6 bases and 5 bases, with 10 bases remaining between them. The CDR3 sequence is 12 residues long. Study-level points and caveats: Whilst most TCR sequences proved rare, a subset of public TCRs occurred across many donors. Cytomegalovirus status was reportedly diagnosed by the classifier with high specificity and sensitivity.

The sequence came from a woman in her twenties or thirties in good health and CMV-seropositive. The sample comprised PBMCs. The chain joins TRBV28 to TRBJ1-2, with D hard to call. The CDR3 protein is CASSTLDYGYTF. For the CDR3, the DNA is TGTGCCAGCAGCACGCTAGATTATGGCTACACCTTC.